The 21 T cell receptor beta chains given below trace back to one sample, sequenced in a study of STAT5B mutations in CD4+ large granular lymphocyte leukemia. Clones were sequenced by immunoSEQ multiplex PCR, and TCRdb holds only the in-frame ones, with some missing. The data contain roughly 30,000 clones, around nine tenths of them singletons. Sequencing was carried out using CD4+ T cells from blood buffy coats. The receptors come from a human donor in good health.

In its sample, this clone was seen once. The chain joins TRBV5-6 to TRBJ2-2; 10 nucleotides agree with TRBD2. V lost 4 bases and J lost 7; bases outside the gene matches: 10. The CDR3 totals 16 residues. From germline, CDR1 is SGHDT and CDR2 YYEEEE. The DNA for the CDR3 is TGTGCCAGCAGCCGTCCTACTAGCGGGAATGTCGGGGAGCTGTTTTTT. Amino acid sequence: CASSRPTSGNVGELFF.

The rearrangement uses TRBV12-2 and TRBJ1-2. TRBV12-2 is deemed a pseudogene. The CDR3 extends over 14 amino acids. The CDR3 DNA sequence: TGTGCAAGTCGCTTAGCCGCTTATTGCTATGGCTACACCTTC. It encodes CASRLAAYCYGYTF.

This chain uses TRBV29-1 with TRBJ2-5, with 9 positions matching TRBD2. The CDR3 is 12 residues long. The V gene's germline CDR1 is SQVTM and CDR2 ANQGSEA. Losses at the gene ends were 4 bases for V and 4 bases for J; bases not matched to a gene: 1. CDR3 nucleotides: TGCAGCGTTGCAGCGGGAGGAGAGACCCAGTACTTC. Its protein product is CSVAAGGETQYF. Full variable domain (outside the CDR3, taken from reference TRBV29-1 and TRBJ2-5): SAVISQKPSRDICQRGTSLTIQCQVDSQVTMMFWYRQQPGQSLTLIATANQGSEATYESGFVIDKFPISRPNLTFSTLTVSNMSPEDSSIYLCSVAAGGETQYFGPGTRLLVL.

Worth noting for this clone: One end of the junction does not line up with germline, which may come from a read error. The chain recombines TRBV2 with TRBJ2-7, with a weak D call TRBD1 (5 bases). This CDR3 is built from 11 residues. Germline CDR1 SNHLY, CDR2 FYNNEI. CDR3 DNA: TGTGCCAGCAGGACAGCCTACGAGCAGCACTTC. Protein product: CASRTAYEQHF.

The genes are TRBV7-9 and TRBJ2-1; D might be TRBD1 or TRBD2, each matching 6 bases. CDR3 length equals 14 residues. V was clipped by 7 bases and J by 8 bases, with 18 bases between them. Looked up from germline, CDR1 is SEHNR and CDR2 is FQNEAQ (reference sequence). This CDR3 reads CASTLSGALDEQFF. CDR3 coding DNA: TGTGCCAGCACCCTCTCGGGGGCCCTCGATGAGCAGTTCTTC.

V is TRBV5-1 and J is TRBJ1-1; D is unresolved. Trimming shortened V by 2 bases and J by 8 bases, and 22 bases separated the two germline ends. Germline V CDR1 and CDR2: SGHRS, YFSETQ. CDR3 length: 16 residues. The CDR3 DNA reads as TGCGCCAGCAGCTTAAGTCTGAGGTCCCCACAGCGGGAAGCTTTCTTT. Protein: CASSLSLRSPQREAFF.

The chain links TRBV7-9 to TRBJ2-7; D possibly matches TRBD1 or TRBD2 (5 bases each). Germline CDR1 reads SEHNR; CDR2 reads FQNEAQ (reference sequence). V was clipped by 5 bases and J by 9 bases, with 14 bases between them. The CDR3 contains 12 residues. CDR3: CASSRDLTGQYF. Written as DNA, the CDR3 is TGTGCCAGCAGCCGGGACCTTACAGGGCAGTACTTC.

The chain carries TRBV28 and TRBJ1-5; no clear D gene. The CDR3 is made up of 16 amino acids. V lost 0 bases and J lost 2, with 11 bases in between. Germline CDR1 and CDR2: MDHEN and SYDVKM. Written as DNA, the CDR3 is TGTGCCAGCAGTTTATGGAGGTTGCAGGGCAATCAGCCCCAGCATTTT. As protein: CASSLWRLQGNQPQHF.

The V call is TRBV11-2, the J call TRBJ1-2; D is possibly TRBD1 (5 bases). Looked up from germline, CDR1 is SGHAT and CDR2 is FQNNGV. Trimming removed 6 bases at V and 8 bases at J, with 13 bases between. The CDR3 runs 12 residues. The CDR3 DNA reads TGTGCCAGCAGGCATCTAGGGGTCGGCTACACCTTC. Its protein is CASRHLGVGYTF.

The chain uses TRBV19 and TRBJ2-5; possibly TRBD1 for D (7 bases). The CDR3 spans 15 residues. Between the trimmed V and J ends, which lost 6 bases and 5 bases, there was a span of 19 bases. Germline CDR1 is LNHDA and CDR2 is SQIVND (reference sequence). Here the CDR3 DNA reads TGTGCCAGTAGCCCGCAGGGGGGTAATAGGGAGACCCAGTACTTC. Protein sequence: CASSPQGGNRETQYF.

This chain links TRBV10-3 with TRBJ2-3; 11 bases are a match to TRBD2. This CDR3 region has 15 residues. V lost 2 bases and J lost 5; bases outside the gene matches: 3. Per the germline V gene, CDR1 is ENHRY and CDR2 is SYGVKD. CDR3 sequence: CAISETSGSLDTQYF. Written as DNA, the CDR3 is TGTGCCATCAGTGAGACTAGCGGGAGTTTAGATACGCAGTATTTT.

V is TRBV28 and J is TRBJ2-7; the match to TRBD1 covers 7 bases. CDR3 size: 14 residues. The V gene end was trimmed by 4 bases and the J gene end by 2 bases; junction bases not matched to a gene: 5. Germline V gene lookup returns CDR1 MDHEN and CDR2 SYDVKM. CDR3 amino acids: CASSSGQVPYEQYF. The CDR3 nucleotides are TGTGCCAGCAGTTCCGGACAGGTCCCCTACGAGCAGTACTTC.

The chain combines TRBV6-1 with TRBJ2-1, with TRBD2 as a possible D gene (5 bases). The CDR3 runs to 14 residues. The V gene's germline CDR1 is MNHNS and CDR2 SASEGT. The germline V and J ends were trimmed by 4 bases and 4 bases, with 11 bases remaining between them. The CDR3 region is CASSAASPYNEQFF. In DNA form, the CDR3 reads TGTGCCAGCAGTGCAGCTAGCCCTTACAATGAGCAGTTCTTC.

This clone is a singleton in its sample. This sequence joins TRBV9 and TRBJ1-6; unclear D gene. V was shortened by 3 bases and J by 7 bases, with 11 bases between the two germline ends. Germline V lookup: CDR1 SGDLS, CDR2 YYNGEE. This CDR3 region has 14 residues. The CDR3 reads CASSDVGRNSPLHF. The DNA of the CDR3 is TGTGCCAGCAGCGATGTGGGTAGGAATTCACCCCTCCACTTT.

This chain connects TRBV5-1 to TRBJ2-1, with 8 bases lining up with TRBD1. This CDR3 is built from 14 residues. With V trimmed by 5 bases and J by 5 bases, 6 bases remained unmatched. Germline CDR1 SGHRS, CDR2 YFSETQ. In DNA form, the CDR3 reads TGCGCCAGCAGGGGCAGGGGGCGGGACAATGAGCAGTTCTTC. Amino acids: CASRGRGRDNEQFF.

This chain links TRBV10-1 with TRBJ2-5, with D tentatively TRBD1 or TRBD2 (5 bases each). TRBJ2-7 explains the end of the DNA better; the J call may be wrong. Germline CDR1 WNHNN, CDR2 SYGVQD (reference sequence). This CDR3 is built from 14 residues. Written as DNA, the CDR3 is TGCGCCAGCAGTGATTCCGTGGGGGTCTACGAGCAGTACTTC. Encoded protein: CASSDSVGVYEQYF.

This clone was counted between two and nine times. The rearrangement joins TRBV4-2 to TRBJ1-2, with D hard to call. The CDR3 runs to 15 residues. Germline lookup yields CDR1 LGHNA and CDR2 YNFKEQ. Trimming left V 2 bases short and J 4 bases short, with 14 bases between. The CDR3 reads CASSQPDTTSYGYTF. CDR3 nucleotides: TGTGCCAGCAGCCAACCTGACACTACCTCCTATGGCTACACCTTC.

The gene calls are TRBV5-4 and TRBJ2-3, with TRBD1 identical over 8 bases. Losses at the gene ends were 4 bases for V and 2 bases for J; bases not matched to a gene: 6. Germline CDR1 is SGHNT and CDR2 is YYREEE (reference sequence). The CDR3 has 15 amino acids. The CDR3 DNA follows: TGTGCCAGCAGCCTACGGACAGGGATCACAGATACGCAGTATTTT. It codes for CASSLRTGITDTQYF.

The CDR3 DNA sequence: TGTGCCAGCAGCGTTGGGACTAGCGGTTTCACCGGGGCAGATACGCAGTATTTT. Protein product: CASSVGTSGFTGADTQYF. This chain connects TRBV11-3 to TRBJ2-3; 11 bases map to TRBD2. V was pared by 5 bases and J by 4 bases, with 14 bases of the junction left unmatched. The CDR3 has 18 residues. Looked up from germline, CDR1 is SGHNT and CDR2 is YENEEA.

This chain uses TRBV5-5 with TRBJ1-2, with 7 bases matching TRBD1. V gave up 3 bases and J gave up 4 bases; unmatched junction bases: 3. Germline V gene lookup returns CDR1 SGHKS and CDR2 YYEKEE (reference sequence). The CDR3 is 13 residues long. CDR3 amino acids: CASSSGQLYGYTF. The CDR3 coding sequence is TGTGCCAGCAGCTCGGGACAGCTCTATGGCTACACCTTC. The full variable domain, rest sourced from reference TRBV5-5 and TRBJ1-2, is DAGVTQSPTHLIKTRGQQVTLRCSPISGHKSVSWYQQVLGQGPQFIFQYYEKEERGRGNFPDRFSARQFPNYSSELNVNALLLGDSALYLCASSSGQLYGYTFGSGTRLTVV.

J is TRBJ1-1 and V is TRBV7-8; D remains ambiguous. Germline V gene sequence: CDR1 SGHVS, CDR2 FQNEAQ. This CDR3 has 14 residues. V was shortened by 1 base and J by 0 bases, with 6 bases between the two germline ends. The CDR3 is CASSLVDMNTEAFF. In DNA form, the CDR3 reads TGTGCCAGCAGCTTAGTAGACATGAACACTGAAGCTTTCTTT.